This is a list of T cell receptor beta chains from one sample in a study of cytomegalovirus exposure and HLA in healthy donors. Sequenced by immunoSEQ multiplex PCR; TCRdb stores in-frame clones only, minus some. The sample includes fewer than 350,000 clones, about 90% of them seen just once. Sequencing input: PBMCs. These receptors came from a woman between 18 and 29 years old in good health and CMV-seronegative. CDR3s include the opening cysteine and the closing phenylalanine or tryptophan. D genes are given only for firm matches.

v_gene	d_gene	j_gene	len	CDR3aa	CDR3nt
TRBV9	NA	TRBJ2-7	16	CASSAGSRGSGGEQYF	TGTGCCAGCAGCGCAGGGAGCAGGGGGTCAGGAGGGGAGCAGTACTTC
TRBV19	NA	TRBJ1-1	15	CASRTEQGSYTEAFF	TGTGCCAGTAGGACGGAGCAGGGATCGTACACTGAAGCTTTCTTT
TRBV18	TRBD1	TRBJ2-7	14	CASSPGTVSYEQYF	TGTGCCAGCTCACCTGGGACAGTCTCCTACGAGCAGTACTTC
TRBV5-1	NA	TRBJ1-1	14	CASSWTGRNTEAFF	TGCGCCAGCAGCTGGACCGGGAGGAACACTGAAGCTTTCTTT
TRBV28	TRBD1	TRBJ2-6	19	CASSSTNGTGAPGANVLTF	TGTGCCAGCAGTTCCACGAATGGGACAGGTGCACCTGGGGCCAACGTCCTGACTTTC
TRBV9	TRBD1	TRBJ1-2	16	CASSDHRDRGDYGYTF	TGTGCCAGCAGTGACCACCGGGACAGGGGGGACTATGGCTACACCTTC
TRBV27	NA	TRBJ1-5	13	CASSGGVSQPQHF	TGTGCCAGCAGTGGGGGGGTGAGTCAGCCCCAGCATTTT
TRBV5-1	NA	TRBJ2-2	14	CASSDGGNTGELFF	TGCGCCAGCAGCGACGGGGGAAACACCGGGGAGCTGTTTTTT
TRBV6-1	TRBD1	TRBJ1-1	18	CASSEATDRGLGNTEAFF	TGTGCCAGCAGTGAAGCGACGGACAGGGGGCTCGGGAACACTGAAGCTTTCTTT
TRBV19	TRBD2	TRBJ2-7	13	CASSSGGAYEQYF	TGTGCCAGTAGTAGCGGGGGGGCGTACGAGCAGTACTTC
TRBV27	NA	TRBJ2-3	17	CASSLSTPGRLEGTQYF	TGTGCCAGCAGTTTATCCACCCCCGGCCGCCTAGAGGGTACGCAGTATTTT
TRBV7-9	TRBD2	TRBJ2-7	13	CASSPGTSNEQYF	TGTGCCAGCAGCCCCGGGACTAGTAACGAGCAGTACTTC
TRBV6-1	NA	TRBJ2-1	12	CASSNPRDEQFF	TGTGCCAGCAGTAACCCCCGGGATGAGCAGTTCTTC
TRBV5-1	NA	TRBJ2-7	13	CASSREGAAEQYF	TGCGCCAGCAGCCGGGAGGGGGCGGCCGAGCAGTACTTC
TRBV27	NA	TRBJ2-7	15	CASSLLGGLAGEQYF	TGTGCCAGCAGTTTACTCGGGGGGCTGGCGGGTGAGCAGTACTTC
TRBV2	TRBD1	TRBJ2-5	14	CASSEGQGMGTQYF	TGTGCCAGCAGTGAAGGACAGGGTATGGGGACCCAGTACTTC
TRBV27	NA	TRBJ1-1	11	CASSFGLEAFF	TGTGCCAGCAGTTTCGGACTTGAAGCTTTCTTT
TRBV5-4	TRBD2	TRBJ2-5	15	CASSETSGGVKTQYF	TGTGCCAGCAGCGAAACTAGCGGGGGGGTGAAGACCCAGTACTTC
TRBV10-3	TRBD1	TRBJ1-4	16	CAISSKRGQGSEKLFF	TGTGCCATCAGTTCAAAGAGGGGGCAGGGGAGTGAAAAACTGTTTTTT
TRBV5-1	TRBD1	TRBJ2-7	19	CASSSTRDRGLGGSYEQYF	TGCGCCAGCAGCTCAACACGGGACAGGGGCCTGGGGGGCTCCTACGAGCAGTACTTC
TRBV18	TRBD1	TRBJ2-7	14	CASSPAGGNYEQYF	TGTGCCAGCTCACCGGCAGGGGGCAACTACGAGCAGTACTTC
TRBV2	NA	TRBJ2-3	15	CASSDRGDRTDTQYF	TGTGCCAGCAGTGACAGGGGGGACCGCACAGATACGCAGTATTTT
TRBV30	TRBD2	TRBJ2-3	16	CAWSVPGGPLGDTQYF	TGTGCCTGGAGTGTACCGGGGGGGCCTCTAGGAGATACGCAGTATTTT
TRBV18	NA	TRBJ1-2	14	CASSPYGDEEGYTF	TGTGCCAGCTCACCGTACGGGGATGAGGAGGGCTACACCTTC
TRBV2	TRBD2	TRBJ2-1	11	CASRGGAYSFF	TGTGCCAGCCGGGGGGGGGCCTATTCCTTCTTC
TRBV28	NA	TRBJ1-5	13	CASSPPNNQPQHF	TGTGCCAGCAGCCCCCCCAACAATCAGCCCCAGCATTTT